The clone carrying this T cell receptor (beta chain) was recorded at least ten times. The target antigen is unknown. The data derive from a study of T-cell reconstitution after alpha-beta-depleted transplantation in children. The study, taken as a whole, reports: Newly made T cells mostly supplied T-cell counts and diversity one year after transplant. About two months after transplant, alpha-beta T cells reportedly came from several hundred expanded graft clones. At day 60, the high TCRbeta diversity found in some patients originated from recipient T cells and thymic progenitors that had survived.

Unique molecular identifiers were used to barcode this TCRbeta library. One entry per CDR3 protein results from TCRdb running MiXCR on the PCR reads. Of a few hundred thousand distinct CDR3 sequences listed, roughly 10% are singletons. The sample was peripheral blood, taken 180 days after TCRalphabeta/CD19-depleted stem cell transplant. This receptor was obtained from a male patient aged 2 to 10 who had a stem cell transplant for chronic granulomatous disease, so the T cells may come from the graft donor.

The CDR3 DNA reads TGCAGCGTTAGGTCCTCTGGGGCCAACGTCCTGACTTTC. Encoded protein: CSVRSSGANVLTF. The V and J genes are TRBV29-1 and TRBJ2-6, with D uncertain. Trimming shortened V by 5 bases and J by 0 bases, and 5 bases separated the two germline ends. The CDR3 loop spans 13 amino acids. Germline CDR1 reads SQVTM; CDR2 reads ANQGSEA. The whole variable domain, filled in from reference TRBV29-1 and TRBJ2-6, reads SAVISQKPSRDICQRGTSLTIQCQVDSQVTMMFWYRQQPGQSLTLIATANQGSEATYESGFVIDKFPISRPNLTFSTLTVSNMSPEDSSIYLCSVRSSGANVLTFGAGSRLTVL.